The 19 T cell receptor beta chains below come from one sample, sequenced in a study of T cell responses to AZD1222 COVID-19 vaccine. TCRdb keeps only in-frame clones here, not all; method: immunoSEQ multiplex PCR. In the table there are under 150,000 clones, 75% to 85% of which are singletons. The source material was peripheral blood, sampled 28 days after the second AZD1222 dose. These receptors were obtained from an adult who received the AZD1222 COVID-19 vaccine.

The gene calls are TRBV5-1 and TRBJ2-1; no definite D call. Germline CDR1 is SGHRS and CDR2 is YFSETQ. Between the trimmed V and J ends, which lost 7 bases and 14 bases, there was a span of 25 bases. The CDR3 totals 14 residues. CDR3 amino acids: CASSTSTQAKEEFF. In DNA, the CDR3 is TGCGCCAGCTCCACCTCAACCCAGGCGAAAGAGGAGTTCTTC. The complete variable domain, with remaining parts taken from reference TRBV5-1 and TRBJ2-1, reads KAGVTQTPRYLIKTRGQQVTLSCSPISGHRSVSWYQQTPGQGLQFLFEYFSETQRNKGNFPGRFSGRQFSNSRSEMNVSTLELGDSALYLCASSTSTQAKEEFFGPGTRLTVL.

The gene calls are TRBV18 and TRBJ2-1; no firm D call. V was trimmed by 2 bases and J by 8 bases, leaving 4 bases between them. From germline, CDR1 is KGHSH and CDR2 LQKENI. The CDR3 is 11 amino acids. DNA of the CDR3: TGTGCCAGCTCACCAAAGGATGAGCAGTTCTTC. Translation: CASSPKDEQFF.

This clone was seen more than once but under ten times. V is TRBV5-6 and J is TRBJ2-3, with D possibly matching TRBD2 (5 bases). The CDR3 contains 14 residues. CDR1 SGHDT and CDR2 YYEEEE come from the germline V gene. V was cut by 2 bases and J by 5 bases, with 12 bases left in between. The CDR3 here is CASSFNPGIDTQYF. The DNA for the CDR3 is TGTGCCAGCAGCTTTAATCCCGGGATAGATACGCAGTATTTT.

V and J are TRBV10-3 and TRBJ2-7; D is perhaps TRBD1 (6 bases). The length of the CDR3 is 16 residues. Looked up from germline, CDR1 is ENHRY and CDR2 is SYGVKD. V dropped 0 bases and J dropped 9 bases, with 21 bases sitting between them. CDR3 bases: TGTGCCATCAGTGAGTCGTCGAAGACAGGTTCCCTTCGGCAGTACTTC. This sequence encodes CAISESSKTGSLRQYF.

V usage is TRBV30 and J usage is TRBJ2-1, with 7 bases aligning to TRBD2. Germline V gene data show CDR1 as GTSNPN and CDR2 as SVGIG (reference sequence). The CDR3 is 16 amino acids. J lost 0 bases, V lost 2 bases, and 7 bases had no gene match. CDR3 protein: CAWSRPTSNSYNEQFF. The CDR3 DNA sequence: TGTGCCTGGAGTCGACCGACTAGCAACTCCTACAATGAGCAGTTCTTC.

The rearrangement uses TRBV6-5 and TRBJ1-4; D gene ambiguous. This CDR3 comprises 13 residues. Germline-derived CDR1 and CDR2 are MNHEY and SVGAGI. Trimming pared 10 bases from V and 7 bases from J, leaving 16 bases between. In DNA, the CDR3 is TGTGCCATCGGACCCAGGCGGAGTGAAAAACTGTTTTTT. Its translation: CAIGPRRSEKLFF.

The chain recombines TRBV7-9 with TRBJ2-7; D gene ambiguous. The V end lost 5 bases, the J end lost 7 bases, and 9 bases lay between the germline ends. The CDR3 has 11 residues. Germline CDR1 is SEHNR and CDR2 is FQNEAQ (reference sequence). The CDR3 region is CASSETLEQYF. The CDR3 coding sequence is TGTGCCAGCAGCGAAACTCTGGAGCAGTACTTC.

The chain is built from TRBV29-1 and TRBJ1-1; D ambiguous. CDR3 size: 11 residues. Germline CDR1 and CDR2: SQVTM and ANQGSEA. V lost 0 bases to trimming and J lost 4 bases, with 3 bases between them. This chain's CDR3 is CSVEEGTEAFF. CDR3 nucleotides: TGCAGCGTTGAAGAGGGCACTGAAGCTTTCTTT.

The chain links TRBV4-3 to TRBJ1-2; 7 positions match TRBD1. V shed 1 base and J 4 bases; nucleotides not matched to a gene: 9. This CDR3 is 16 amino acids long. Germline-derived CDR1 and CDR2 are LGHNA and YSLEER. The CDR3 protein is CASSQGAGTVLYGYTF. CDR3 sequence (DNA): TGCGCCAGCAGCCAAGGCGCCGGGACAGTCCTCTATGGCTACACCTTC.

The chain combines TRBV5-5 with TRBJ1-3; TRBD1 matches 7 bases. This CDR3 has 17 residues. V shed 2 bases and J 3 bases; nucleotides not matched to a gene: 11. Germline CDR1 reads SGHKS; CDR2 reads YYEKEE (reference sequence). The CDR3, as DNA: TGTGCCAGCAGCTTTTCCAGGACAGGAGGTTTTGGAAACACCATATATTTT. Its translation is CASSFSRTGGFGNTIYF.

V gene TRBV19 combines with J gene TRBJ1-2, with D unresolved. The CDR3 runs 14 residues. V shed 3 bases and J shed 4 bases, with 12 bases lying between them. The germline gives CDR1 LNHDA, CDR2 SQIVND (reference sequence). CDR3 sequence: CASSIPGLGYGYTF. The CDR3, as DNA: TGTGCCAGTAGTATTCCGGGTTTAGGCTATGGCTACACCTTC.

J is TRBJ2-7 and V is TRBV7-2; 15 nucleotides agree with TRBD2. V gave up 1 base and J gave up 0 bases; unmatched junction bases: 4. CDR1 is SGHTA, CDR2 FQGNSA, per germline. The CDR3 has 18 amino acids. The CDR3 coding sequence is TGTGCCAGCAGCTTAGTGGGACTAGCGGGGGGTACCTCCTACGAGCAGTACTTC. Amino acid sequence: CASSLVGLAGGTSYEQYF.

V is TRBV6-6 and J is TRBJ2-7; the D gene could be TRBD1 or TRBD2 (5 bases each). Trimming removed 7 bases from V and 0 bases from J, with 13 bases in between. The CDR3 extends over 14 amino acids. Germline V gene data show CDR1 as MNHNY and CDR2 as SVGAGI (reference sequence). The CDR3 is CASTGTVSSYEQYF. The CDR3 coding sequence is TGTGCCAGCACCGGGACGGTGAGCTCCTACGAGCAGTACTTC.

The rearrangement links TRBV7-2 to TRBJ1-5, with a weak D call TRBD1 (5 bases). The CDR3 has 15 amino acids. Trimming removed 1 base from V and 4 bases from J, with 11 bases in between. Germline V gives CDR1 SGHTA, CDR2 FQGNSA. The CDR3 sequence is CASSLVLAGNQPQHF. The CDR3 DNA reads TGTGCCAGCAGCTTAGTTCTGGCAGGGAATCAGCCCCAGCATTTT.

The CDR3 sequence is CASSLAPGGGFHYGYTF. The CDR3 nucleotides are TGTGCCAGCAGCTTGGCGCCAGGGGGAGGATTTCACTATGGCTACACCTTC. This chain uses TRBV5-6 with TRBJ1-2, with 7 bases that match TRBD1. The CDR3 has 17 residues. Trimming at V came to 0 bases and at J to 3 bases, leaving 11 bases not matched to a gene. Germline V gene data show CDR1 as SGHDT and CDR2 as YYEEEE.

The V call is TRBV6-2 or TRBV6-3, the J call TRBJ2-1, with D maybe TRBD1 (5 bases). The CDR3 spans 15 residues. CDR1 is MNHEY, CDR2 SVGEGT, per germline. Trimming cost V 5 bases and J 0 bases, with 11 bases left between them. Here the CDR3 reads CASSLTVSSYNEQFF. CDR3 bases: TGTGCCAGCAGTCTGACAGTGAGCTCCTACAATGAGCAGTTCTTC.

The chain has TRBV24-1 and TRBJ2-1, with a weak D call TRBD1 (5 bases). Trimming removed 7 bases from V and 2 bases from J, with 8 bases in between. The CDR3 totals 13 residues. From germline, CDR1 is KGHDR and CDR2 SFDVKD. The CDR3 is CATRGATYNEQFF. The DNA for the CDR3 is TGTGCCACCAGAGGGGCTACCTACAATGAGCAGTTCTTC.

This rearrangement joins TRBV6-9 to TRBJ2-2, with TRBD2 as a possible D gene (6 bases). The CDR3 has 17 residues. Trimming stripped 2 bases from V and 6 bases from J, with 19 bases between. Germline CDR1 MNHGY, CDR2 SVAAGI. The CDR3 here is CASSYPGRRGAPGELFF. The DNA for the CDR3 is TGTGCCAGCAGTTATCCAGGGCGGCGGGGTGCTCCCGGGGAGCTGTTTTTT.

V and J are TRBV5-6 and TRBJ2-5; 10 bases fit TRBD2. Germline CDR1 reads SGHDT; CDR2 reads YYEEEE. The ends lost 4 bases at V and 1 base at J; junction bases unmatched: 7. The length of the CDR3 is 16 residues. CDR3 nucleotide sequence: TGTGCCAGCAGCGCCCCTAGGACTAGCGGCCAAGAGACCCAGTACTTC. This codes for CASSAPRTSGQETQYF.